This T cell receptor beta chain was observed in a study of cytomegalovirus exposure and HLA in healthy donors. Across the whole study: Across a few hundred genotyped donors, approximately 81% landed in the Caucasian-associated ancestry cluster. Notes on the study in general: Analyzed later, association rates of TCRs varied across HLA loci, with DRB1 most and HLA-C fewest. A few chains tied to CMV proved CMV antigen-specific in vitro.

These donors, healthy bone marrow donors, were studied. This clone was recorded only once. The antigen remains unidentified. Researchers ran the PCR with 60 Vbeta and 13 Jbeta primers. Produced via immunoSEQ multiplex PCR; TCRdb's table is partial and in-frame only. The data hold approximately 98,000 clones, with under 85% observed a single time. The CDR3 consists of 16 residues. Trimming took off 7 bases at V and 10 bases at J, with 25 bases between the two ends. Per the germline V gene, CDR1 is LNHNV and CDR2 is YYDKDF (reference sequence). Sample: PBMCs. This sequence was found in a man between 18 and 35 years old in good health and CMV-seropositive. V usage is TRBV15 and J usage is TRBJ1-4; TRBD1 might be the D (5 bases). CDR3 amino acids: CATNLRGRGAGRKLFF. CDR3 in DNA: TGTGCCACCAACCTGAGGGGACGCGGGGCCGGGAGAAAACTGTTTTTT.